These 24 T cell receptor beta chains originate from one sample sequenced in a study of blood T cells in healthy people across ages. A second PCR, run for about 6 to 11 cycles, used a sample-barcoded 5' primer plus a J-beta primer mix. TCRdb re-called the 5' RACE reads with MiXCR, one entry per CDR3 protein. In the table there are approximately 1,700,000 distinct CDR3 sequences, roughly two fifths of which are singletons. Sequencing was done on a sample of blood. All receptors derive from a human donor in good health.

The gene calls are TRBV20-1 and TRBJ1-2; D not certain. Trimming removed 2 bases at V and 0 bases at J, with 10 bases between. Germline CDR1 is DFQATT and CDR2 is SNEGSKA (reference sequence). CDR3 length: 14 residues. This chain's CDR3 is CSARRSGSNYGYTF. Written as DNA, the CDR3 is TGCAGTGCTAGACGTTCCGGGTCTAACTATGGCTACACCTTC.

The chain links TRBV29-1 to TRBJ2-7; the D gene is possibly TRBD1 (7 bases). There are 10 residues in the CDR3. V was cut by 6 bases and J by 7 bases, with 10 bases left in between. The germline V gene encodes CDR1 SQVTM and CDR2 ANQGSEA. CDR3 sequence (DNA): TGCAGCGTCAGGGGGGAGGAGCAGTACTTC. This sequence encodes CSVRGEEQYF.

The chain joins TRBV7-2 to TRBJ1-5; D perhaps matches TRBD1 (5 bases). Trimming cost V 3 bases and J 7 bases, with 13 bases left between them. CDR3 size: 14 residues. Germline CDR1 is SGHTA and CDR2 is FQGNSA. Here the CDR3 DNA reads TGTGCCAGCAGCTTTGTGAGTGAGGGGCAGCCCCAGCATTTT. Translating it yields CASSFVSEGQPQHF.

V gene TRBV2 combines with J gene TRBJ2-3; TRBD1 matches at 11 bases. Germline values: CDR1 SNHLY, CDR2 FYNNEI. With V trimmed by 5 bases and J by 4 bases, 5 bases remained unmatched. This CDR3 is 15 amino acids long. CDR3 DNA: TGTGCCAGCAGTATAGGACAGGGGGCTTCAGATACGCAGTATTTT. It encodes CASSIGQGASDTQYF.

This chain uses TRBV13 with TRBJ2-7; 10 positions agree with TRBD1. Germline CDR1 is PRHDT and CDR2 is FYEKMQ (reference sequence). V trimming: 3 bases; J trimming: 1 base; junction bases outside the gene matches: 3. The CDR3 is made up of 15 amino acids. The CDR3 DNA is TGTGCCAGCAGCTTTGGGGACAGGGGTTCCTACGAGCAGTACTTC. It yields the protein CASSFGDRGSYEQYF. Supplemented by reference TRBV13 and TRBJ2-7, the full variable domain reads AAGVIQSPRHLIKEKRETATLKCYPIPRHDTVYWYQQGPGQDPQFLISFYEKMQSDKGSIPDRFSAQQFSDYHSELNMSSLELGDSALYFCASSFGDRGSYEQYFGPGTRLTVT.

This chain joins TRBV2 and TRBJ2-7; D call uncertain. The CDR3 is made up of 12 amino acids. V lost 6 bases, J lost 6 bases, and 12 bases lay in between. Per germline, CDR1 SNHLY and CDR2 FYNNEI. CDR3 in amino acids: CASSPGPTEQYF. As DNA, the CDR3 is TGTGCCAGCAGCCCCGGGCCCACCGAGCAGTACTTC.

The chain combines TRBV28 with TRBJ1-5; D gene ambiguous. CDR3 size: 12 residues. Germline CDR1 MDHEN, CDR2 SYDVKM. The V end was cut by 5 bases, the J end by 9 bases, with 11 bases between. CDR3 residues: CASSPLTRPQHF. The CDR3 coding sequence is TGTGCCAGCAGTCCCCTTACGCGGCCCCAGCATTTT.

This clonotype appeared a few times. V and J are TRBV20-1 and TRBJ2-3; the D gene is possibly TRBD2 (6 bases). Germline V gives CDR1 DFQATT, CDR2 SNEGSKA (reference sequence). This CDR3 is built from 13 residues. Trimming removed 4 bases at V and 6 bases at J, with 14 bases between. The CDR3, as DNA: TGCAGTGCTACCGGGGGAACTGAGGATACGCAGTATTTT. Translation gives CSATGGTEDTQYF.

This clonotype was seen a handful of times. This sequence joins TRBV5-6 and TRBJ1-1, with D maybe TRBD1 (6 bases). Germline loops: CDR1 SGHDT, CDR2 YYEEEE. Between the trimmed V and J ends, which lost 2 bases and 7 bases, there was a span of 12 bases. CDR3 length equals 13 residues. The CDR3, as DNA: TGTGCCAGCAGCTTATTCCAGGGGAGTGAAGCTTTCTTT. This codes for CASSLFQGSEAFF.

The sample holds a few counts of this clonotype. The V call is TRBV4-1, the J call TRBJ1-5, with D possibly being TRBD1 (5 bases). Trimming pared 3 bases from V and 2 bases from J, leaving 20 bases between. Germline lookup yields CDR1 MGHRA and CDR2 YSYEKL. CDR3 length: 18 amino acids. The CDR3 coding sequence is TGCGCCAGCAGCCAGCCCCCCGGGGGGGGTTTGGGCAATCAGCCCCAGCATTTT. It codes for CASSQPPGGGLGNQPQHF.

This clonotype has more than one count but fewer than ten. The chain has TRBV7-4 and TRBJ2-7; D may correspond to TRBD1 or TRBD2 (5 bases each). Trimming stripped 1 base from V and 3 bases from J, with 22 bases between. Germline V CDR1 and CDR2: SGHVT, SQSDAQ. CDR3 length: 18 amino acids. The CDR3 loop is CASSLGRKGSGACYEQYF. In DNA, the CDR3 is TGTGCCAGCAGCTTAGGACGAAAAGGGTCCGGGGCCTGCTACGAGCAGTACTTC.

This clonotype was seen a handful of times. The genes are TRBV4-1 and TRBJ2-1, with D possibly matching TRBD1 (7 bases). The germline V gene encodes CDR1 MGHRA and CDR2 YSYEKL. The CDR3 is made up of 16 amino acids. Trimming removed 4 bases at V and 7 bases at J, with 20 bases between. The CDR3 sequence: CASSPRGPAGRNEQFF. The CDR3 DNA is TGCGCCAGCAGCCCAAGGGGGCCTGCGGGGCGGAATGAGCAGTTCTTC.

The chain recombines TRBV4-1 with TRBJ1-6; TRBD1 agrees at 8 bases. Losses at the gene ends were 4 bases for V and 7 bases for J; bases not matched to a gene: 6. Germline V gives CDR1 MGHRA, CDR2 YSYEKL. The CDR3 runs 15 residues. DNA for the CDR3: TGCGCCAGCAGCCCCCCCAGGACAGGGAATTCACCCCTCCACTTT. Amino acids: CASSPPRTGNSPLHF.

This clonotype turned up a few times. The chain combines TRBV12-3 or TRBV12-4 with TRBJ2-2, with a possible D match to TRBD2 (6 bases). Trimming took 2 bases from V and 4 from J, leaving 11 bases between them. The CDR3 contains 15 residues. DNA of the CDR3: TGTGCCAGCAGTTTACTCGCGGGGATCACCGGGGAGCTGTTTTTT. This gives the protein CASSLLAGITGELFF.

This chain links TRBV6-2 or TRBV6-3 with TRBJ1-4, with TRBD1 matching 9 bases. This CDR3 has 15 residues. Germline assignment: CDR1 MNHEY and CDR2 SVGEGT. Germline trimming cut 2 bases from V and 7 bases from J; bases unmatched to any gene: 5. The CDR3 loop is CASSYIQGAGEKLFF. CDR3 sequence (DNA): TGTGCCAGCAGTTACATACAGGGGGCCGGTGAAAAACTGTTTTTT.

This clonotype has only a few counts. This sequence joins TRBV3-1 and TRBJ2-1, with 7 bases lining up with TRBD2. The germline CDR1 and CDR2 sequences are LGHDT and YNNKEL (reference sequence). With 4 bases clipped from V and 3 bases from J, the junction kept 6 bases outside the gene matches. The CDR3 covers 15 residues. This CDR3 is CASSRGASGYNEQFF. CDR3 bases: TGTGCCAGCAGCCGTGGGGCTAGCGGCTACAATGAGCAGTTCTTC.

The chain carries TRBV12-3 or TRBV12-4 and TRBJ2-2; 7 nucleotides line up with TRBD1. The CDR3 contains 17 residues. V was pared by 6 bases and J by 1 base, with 11 bases of the junction left unmatched. The CDR3 is CASSYDRERVNTGELFF. DNA of the CDR3: TGTGCCAGCAGCTACGACAGGGAAAGGGTGAACACCGGGGAGCTGTTTTTT.

The sample holds a few counts of this clonotype. The chain carries TRBV15 and TRBJ2-4; a weak D match, TRBD1 (6 bases). The assigned J gene may be wrong: the sequence end matches TRBJ2-7 better. The CDR3 loop spans 16 amino acids. The germline CDR1 and CDR2 sequences are LNHNV and YYDKDF (reference sequence). The CDR3 nucleotides are TGTGCCACCAGCAGAGATCTAATTGGGACATCGGACGAGCAGTACTTC. This gives the protein CATSRDLIGTSDEQYF.

This clonotype was counted a single time. The genes are TRBV5-1 and TRBJ2-1; a possible D gene is TRBD2 (7 bases). Looked up from germline, CDR1 is SGHRS and CDR2 is YFSETQ. The V end lost 5 bases, the J end lost 7 bases, and 19 bases lay between the germline ends. There are 15 residues in the CDR3. The CDR3 loop reads CASRLDGGRGNEQFF. Written as DNA, the CDR3 is TGCGCCAGCAGACTGGACGGGGGGCGAGGTAATGAGCAGTTCTTC.

The chain recombines TRBV29-1 with TRBJ1-5, with 7 bases fitting TRBD1. Germline V lookup: CDR1 SQVTM, CDR2 ANQGSEA. The CDR3 contains 13 residues. V lost 7 bases to trimming and J lost 0 bases; unmatched junction nucleotides: 3. The CDR3: CSGHRGSNQPQHF. The CDR3 nucleotides read TGCAGCGGCCACAGGGGTAGCAATCAGCCCCAGCATTTT.

The chain recombines TRBV29-1 with TRBJ1-1; possibly TRBD1 for D (5 bases). Germline V gene sequence: CDR1 SQVTM, CDR2 ANQGSEA. This CDR3 has 14 amino acids. The V and J ends lost 5 bases and 2 bases respectively, with 15 bases between them. For the CDR3, the DNA is TGCAGCGTTCGTCAGGGAGGGCCTAACACTGAAGCTTTCTTT. This codes for CSVRQGGPNTEAFF.

The CDR3 DNA reads as TGCGCCAGCAGCTTGGTTTGTCCAGGGAGGAACACTGAAGCTTTCTTT. This translates into CASSLVCPGRNTEAFF. This chain uses TRBV5-1 with TRBJ1-1; the D gene is possibly TRBD1 (5 bases). Germline-derived CDR1 and CDR2 are SGHRS and YFSETQ. The CDR3 has 16 residues. V was shortened by 0 bases and J by 1 base, with 13 bases between the two germline ends.

This clonotype occurred once. This rearrangement joins TRBV10-3 to TRBJ1-2; TRBD1 matches 9 bases. V was clipped by 0 bases and J by 5 bases; unmatched bases: 7. Germline assignment: CDR1 ENHRY and CDR2 SYGVKD. The length of the CDR3 is 16 residues. The CDR3 here is CAISESGTGNWYGYTF. In DNA, the CDR3 is TGTGCCATCAGTGAGTCCGGGACAGGGAATTGGTATGGCTACACCTTC.

The V call is TRBV7-8, the J call TRBJ2-4, with 9 bases aligning to TRBD1. The CDR3 runs 16 residues. The V and J ends lost 5 bases and 0 bases, in that order; junction bases with no gene match: 5. Germline lookup yields CDR1 SGHVS and CDR2 FQNEAQ. The CDR3 protein is CASSQTGGLAKNIQYF. The CDR3 coding sequence is TGTGCCAGCAGCCAGACAGGGGGTTTAGCCAAAAACATTCAGTACTTC.